This T cell receptor (beta chain) was obtained from a study of CD8 T cells in Susac syndrome. Study-wide context: Patients with Susac syndrome who were sequenced included more than 5 with active disease and eight or nine in remission. Treatment status at blood draw for the Susac syndrome patients was therapy-naive, corticosteroids, or intravenous immunoglobulin alone. Overall study findings and caveats: None of the CD4+ T cell repertoires in Susac syndrome showed clonal expansion.

Reverse transcription of about 0.45 to 1 ug RNA was carried out with random hexamers. TCRdb itself ran the immunoSEQ multiplex PCR reads through MiXCR, one entry per CDR3 protein. The sample lists about 210,000 distinct CDR3 sequences; approximately 94% were seen once. Trimming pared 2 bases from V and 2 bases from J, leaving 23 bases between. Germline lookup yields CDR1 SEHNR and CDR2 FQNEAQ (reference sequence). CDR3 size: 19 residues. The TEMRA cells underwent FACS enrichment, while the CD8+ and CD4+ T cells underwent negative isolation. As for this clonotype: Its antigen remains unknown.

The chain uses TRBV7-9 and TRBJ2-3, with D perhaps matching TRBD1 (7 bases). This clonotype was sampled from a human donor with Susac syndrome. Sequencing input: CD4+ T cells from PBMCs. The CDR3 nucleotides read TGTGCCAGCAGCTTACCCACCCGAGGGGGGACAGCCGACACAGATACGCAGTATTTT. It codes for CASSLPTRGGTADTDTQYF.